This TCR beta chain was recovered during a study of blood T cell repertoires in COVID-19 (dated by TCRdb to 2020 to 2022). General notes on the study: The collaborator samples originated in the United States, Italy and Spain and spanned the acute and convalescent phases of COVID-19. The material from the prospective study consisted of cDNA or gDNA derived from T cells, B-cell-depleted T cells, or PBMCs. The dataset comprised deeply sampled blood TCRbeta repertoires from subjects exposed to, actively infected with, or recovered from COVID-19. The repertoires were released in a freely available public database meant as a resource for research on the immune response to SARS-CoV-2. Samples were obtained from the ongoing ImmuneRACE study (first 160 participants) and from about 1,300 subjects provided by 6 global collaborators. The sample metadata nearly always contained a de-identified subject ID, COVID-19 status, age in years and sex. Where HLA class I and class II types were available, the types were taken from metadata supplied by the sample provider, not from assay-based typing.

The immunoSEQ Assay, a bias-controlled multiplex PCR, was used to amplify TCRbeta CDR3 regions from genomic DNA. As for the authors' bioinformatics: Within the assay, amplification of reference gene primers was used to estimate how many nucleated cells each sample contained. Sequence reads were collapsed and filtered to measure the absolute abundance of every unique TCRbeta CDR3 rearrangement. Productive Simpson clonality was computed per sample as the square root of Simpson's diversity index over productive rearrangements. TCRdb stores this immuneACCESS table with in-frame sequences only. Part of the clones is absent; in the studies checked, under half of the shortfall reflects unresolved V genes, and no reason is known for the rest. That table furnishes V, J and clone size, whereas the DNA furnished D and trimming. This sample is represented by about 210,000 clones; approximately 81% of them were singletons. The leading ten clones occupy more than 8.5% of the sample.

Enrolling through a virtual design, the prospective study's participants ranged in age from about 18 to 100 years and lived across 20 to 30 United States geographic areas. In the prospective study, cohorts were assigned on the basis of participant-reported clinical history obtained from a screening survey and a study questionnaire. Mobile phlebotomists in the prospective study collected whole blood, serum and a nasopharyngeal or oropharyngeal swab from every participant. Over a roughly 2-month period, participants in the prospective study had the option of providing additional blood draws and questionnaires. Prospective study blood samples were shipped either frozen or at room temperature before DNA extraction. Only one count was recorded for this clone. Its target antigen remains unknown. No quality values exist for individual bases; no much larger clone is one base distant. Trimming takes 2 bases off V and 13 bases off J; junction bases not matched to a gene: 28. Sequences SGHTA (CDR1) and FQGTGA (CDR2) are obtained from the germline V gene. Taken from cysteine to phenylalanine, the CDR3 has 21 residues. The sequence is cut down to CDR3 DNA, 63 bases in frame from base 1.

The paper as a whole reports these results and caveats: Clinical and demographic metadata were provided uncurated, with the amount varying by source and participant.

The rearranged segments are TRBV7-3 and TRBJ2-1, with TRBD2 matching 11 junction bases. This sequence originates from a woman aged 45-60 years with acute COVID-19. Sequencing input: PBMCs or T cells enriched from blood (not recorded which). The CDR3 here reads CASSLLEKGQGAYPGLAVQFF. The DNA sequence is TGTGCCAGCAGCTTACTGGAGAAGGGGCAGGGGGCATACCCGGGACTAGCGGTACAGTTCTTC.